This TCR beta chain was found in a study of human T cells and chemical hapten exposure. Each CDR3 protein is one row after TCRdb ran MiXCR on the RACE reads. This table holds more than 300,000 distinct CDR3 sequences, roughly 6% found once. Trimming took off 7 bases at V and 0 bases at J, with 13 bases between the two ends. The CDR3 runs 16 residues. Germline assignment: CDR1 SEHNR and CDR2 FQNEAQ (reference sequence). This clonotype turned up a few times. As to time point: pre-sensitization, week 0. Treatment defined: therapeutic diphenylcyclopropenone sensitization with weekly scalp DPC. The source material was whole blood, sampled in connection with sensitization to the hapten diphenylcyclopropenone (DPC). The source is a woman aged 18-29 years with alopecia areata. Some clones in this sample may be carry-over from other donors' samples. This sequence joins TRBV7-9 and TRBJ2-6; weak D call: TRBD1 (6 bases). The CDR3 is CASTPTGYSGANVLTF. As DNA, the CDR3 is TGTGCCAGCACCCCGACAGGCTACTCTGGGGCCAACGTCCTGACTTTC.